The T cell receptor (beta chain) under discussion was sequenced for a study of spatial heterogeneity in lung cancer. Looking at the study overall: More beta-chain than alpha-chain sequences were consistently detected. On average, each unique TCR and UMI combination appeared more than ten times in raw reads.

The sample holds many counts of this clonotype. This beta chain is off target for a library built for alpha chains, so its abundance means little. The time point here: sample taken at primary tumor resection. Sequencing covered unsorted whole RNA taken from tumor, nontumor lung or frozen PBMC. There were roughly 72 donors, all of them untreated patients with early-stage non-small cell lung cancer. V was pared by 2 bases and J by 3 bases, with 19 bases between. Germline V gene data show CDR1 as SGHTA and CDR2 as FQGTGA. This CDR3 comprises 17 residues. TCR cDNA molecules were tagged individually, and each one carried a unique molecular identifier. Each CDR3 protein gets one entry after TCRdb re-called the 5' RACE reads with MiXCR. There are 10,000 to 15,000 distinct CDR3 sequences in the sample; 5% to 5.5% occur only once, and approximately 35% lies in the top ten.

The rearrangement joins TRBV7-3 to TRBJ1-1; maybe TRBD1 (5 bases). The source was lung tumor tissue, collected at surgery. The TCR comes from a human donor with early-stage non-small cell lung cancer. The CDR3 bases are TGTGCCAGCAGCTTAGTGGGGCGGGGGAATTGGGACACTGAAGCTTTCTTT. It translates to CASSLVGRGNWDTEAFF.